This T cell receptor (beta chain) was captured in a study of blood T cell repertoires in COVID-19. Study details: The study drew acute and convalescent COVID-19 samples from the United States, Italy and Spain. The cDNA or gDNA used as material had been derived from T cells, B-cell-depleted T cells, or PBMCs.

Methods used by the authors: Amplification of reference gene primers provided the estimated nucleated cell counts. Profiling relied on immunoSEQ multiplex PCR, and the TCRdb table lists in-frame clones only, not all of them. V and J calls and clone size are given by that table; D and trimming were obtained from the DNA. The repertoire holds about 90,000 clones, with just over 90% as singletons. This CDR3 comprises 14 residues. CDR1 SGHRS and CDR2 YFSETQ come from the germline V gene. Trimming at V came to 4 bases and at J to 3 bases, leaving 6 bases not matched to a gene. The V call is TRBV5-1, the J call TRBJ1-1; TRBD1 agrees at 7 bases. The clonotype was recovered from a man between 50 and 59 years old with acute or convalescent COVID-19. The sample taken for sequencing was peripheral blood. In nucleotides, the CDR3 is TGCGCCAGCAGCAGGGGACAGTCGGACACTGAAGCTTTCTTT. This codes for CASSRGQSDTEAFF.